Presented here are 27 T cell receptor beta chains from one specimen sequenced in a study of tumor and adjacent non-tumor tissue in lung cancer. RNA was extracted from bulk tissue without any cell sorting. The normal lung tissue was taken more than 3 cm from the tumor edge. Three rounds of nested PCR, following a modified ARM-PCR protocol, produced the TCRbeta library. MiXCR, run by TCRdb on the multiplex PCR reads, gives a single entry per CDR3 protein. The sample consists of 50,000 or so distinct CDR3 sequences, around three quarters of them appearing once. Sequencing was performed on distant non-tumor lung tissue. The receptors originated from an older woman with non-small cell lung cancer.

On this clonotype: This CDR3 is missing its conserved last phenylalanine or tryptophan, likely due to a read error. No DNA is shown, since the ends of the CDR3 on it are uncertain; the CDR3 is the one TCRdb lists. This chain links TRBV20-1 with TRBJ2-1; the table gives TRBD2 as D, unverified against the DNA. Germline loops: CDR1 DFQATT, CDR2 SNEGSKA (reference sequence). 16 amino acids form the CDR3, both terminal residues included. The chain's CDR3 is CSAQPGLAGGYNEQFL.

The CDR3 loop is CASNSPPTRVYEQYF. CDR3 sequence (DNA): TGTGCCAGCAATTCGCCCCCTACAAGGGTCTACGAGCAGTACTTC. The chain combines TRBV6-5 with TRBJ2-7; D is ambiguous. CDR1 and CDR2 (germline): MNHEY, SVGAGI. This CDR3 region has 15 residues. The V gene lost 7 bases and the J gene lost 3 bases, with 19 bases spanning the gap.

The chain links TRBV29-1 to TRBJ1-1; perhaps TRBD1 as D (6 bases). The CDR3 runs to 14 residues. Germline-derived CDR1 and CDR2 are SQVTM and ANQGSEA. V lost 4 bases, J lost 5 bases, and 17 bases lay in between. CDR3 amino acids: CSVVAGQGQTEAFF. The CDR3 DNA is TGCAGCGTTGTCGCCGGACAAGGACAGACTGAAGCTTTCTTT.

In the case of this clonotype: A much larger clone differs from this one at a single base, so this may be a read error. The chain uses TRBV28 and TRBJ1-5; tentatively, D is TRBD1 (5 bases). Germline CDR1 MDHEN, CDR2 SYDVKM. The CDR3 contains 15 residues. The CDR3 region has the DNA TGTACCAGCAGAGGTCAGGGAGGAGGCAATCAGCCCCAGCATTTT. Translated, it gives CTSRGQGGGNQPQHF.

The chain joins TRBV7-2 to TRBJ2-7; the D call may be TRBD1 or TRBD2 (6 bases each). Germline values: CDR1 SGHTA, CDR2 FQGNSA. The CDR3 spans 14 residues. The V and J ends lost 1 base and 3 bases respectively, with 10 bases between them. The CDR3 DNA reads TGTGCCAGCAGCTTAGGCGGGACAAACTACGAGCAGTACTTC. This sequence encodes CASSLGGTNYEQYF.

With respect to this clonotype: Relative to the germline gene, one junction end is altered; a read error may explain this. This chain uses TRBV11-2 with TRBJ2-2; 8 bases match TRBD1. The CDR3 covers 15 residues. The V gene's germline CDR1 is SGHAT and CDR2 FQNNGV. CDR3 protein: CASNLRQGASGELFF. The CDR3, as DNA: TGTGCCAGCAACTTACGGCAGGGGGCGAGTGGTGAGCTGTTTTTT.

This clonotype was seen only a few times. Being one base from a much bigger clone, this may be a read error. The CDR3, as DNA: TGTGCCAGCAGTTTTAACAGGGGGCCTGGCTGCACCTTC. It is translated as CASSFNRGPGCTF. The chain carries TRBV12-3 or TRBV12-4 and TRBJ1-2; 9 bases are a match to TRBD1. This CDR3 is built from 13 residues.

The rearrangement links TRBV6-5 to TRBJ1-1; 8 positions match TRBD1. The length of the CDR3 is 14 residues. From germline, CDR1 is MNHEY and CDR2 SVGAGI. With V trimmed by 9 bases and J by 0 bases, 6 bases remained unmatched. CDR3 loop: CARDTGGVNTEAFF. DNA for the CDR3: TGTGCCAGGGACACAGGGGGGGTGAACACTGAAGCTTTCTTT.

This clonotype was observed a single time. Being one base from a much bigger clone, this may be a read error. The chain employs TRBV11-2 and TRBJ2-7, with 8 bases matching TRBD2. Germline CDR1 reads SGHAT; CDR2 reads FQNNGV. This CDR3 contains 14 residues. CDR3 region: CATSFSGSSYEQYF. The CDR3 DNA sequence: TGTGCCACCAGCTTCAGCGGGAGCTCCTACGAGCAGTACTTC. The complete variable domain, with remaining parts taken from reference TRBV11-2 and TRBJ2-7, reads EAGVAQSPRYKIIEKRQSVAFWCNPISGHATLYWYQQILGQGPKLLIQFQNNGVVDDSQLPKDRFSAERLKGVDSTLKIQPAKLEDSAVYLCATSFSGSSYEQYFGPGTRLTVT.

Comment on this clonotype: A read error may produce the germline difference seen at one junction end. The V and J genes are TRBV6-6 and TRBJ2-7, with D unresolved. CDR1 and CDR2 (germline): MNHNY, SVGAGI (reference sequence). CDR3 size: 13 residues. The CDR3 protein is CTSSCQASYEQYF. The CDR3, as DNA: TGTACCAGCAGTTGCCAGGCCTCCTACGAGCAGTACTTC.

The chain combines TRBV9 with TRBJ2-2; D remains unclear. Trimming shortened V by 3 bases and J by 7 bases, and 4 bases separated the two germline ends. Germline lookup yields CDR1 SGDLS and CDR2 YYNGEE. The CDR3 runs 11 residues. The CDR3 DNA follows: TGTGCCAGCAGCGCCAACGGGGAGCTGTTTTTT. Residues: CASSANGELFF. Drawing the rest from reference TRBV9 and TRBJ2-2, the complete variable domain is DSGVTQTPKHLITATGQRVTLRCSPRSGDLSVYWYQQSLDQGLQFLIQYYNGEERAKGNILERFSAQQFPDLHSELNLSSLELGDSALYFCASSANGELFFGEGSRLTVL.

Regarding this clonotype: No conserved phenylalanine or tryptophan is present at the end of the CDR3, so a read error is the likely explanation. J is TRBJ2-7 and V is TRBV4-3; 7 bases align to TRBD1. The V gene's germline CDR1 is LGHNA and CDR2 YSLEER. CDR3 length: 15 residues. The CDR3 DNA is TGCGCCAGCACCCAAGAAATAGCAGGGGGCTACGAGCAGTACTTA. Its protein is CASTQEIAGGYEQYL.

Points on this clonotype: The junction and the germline gene differ at one end; a read error may be behind it. J is TRBJ2-7 and V is TRBV20-1; 10 bases line up with TRBD1. CDR1 and CDR2 (germline): DFQATT, SNEGSKA (reference sequence). There are 16 residues in the CDR3. The CDR3 sequence is CSDRDFGQGGSYEQYF. In nucleotides, the CDR3 is TGCAGTGATAGAGATTTCGGACAGGGGGGTTCCTACGAGCAGTACTTC.

The J gene is TRBJ2-3, the V gene TRBV4-3; TRBD2 is a possible D gene (5 bases). CDR1 and CDR2 from the germline V gene are LGHNA and YSLEER. CDR3 length: 15 amino acids. Between the trimmed V and J ends, which lost 3 bases and 8 bases, there was a span of 18 bases. DNA for the CDR3: TGCGCCAGCAGCCACGAGGTGCGGAGGATGGGTACGCAGTATTTT. As protein: CASSHEVRRMGTQYF.

This clonotype has just one count. An end of the junction does not agree with germline; a read error may underlie this. The J gene is TRBJ2-5, the V gene TRBV5-5; D is perhaps TRBD1 (5 bases). CDR3 size: 15 residues. Per germline, CDR1 SGHKS and CDR2 YYEKEE (reference sequence). CDR3 DNA: TGTGCCAACAGCGATTATAGACAAGGGGCAGAGACCCAGTACTTC. Amino acids: CANSDYRQGAETQYF.

Turning to this clonotype: This is likely a read error, given that the CDR3 carries no conserved phenylalanine or tryptophan at its end. This chain links TRBV4-1 with TRBJ2-2; 9 bases map to TRBD1. The CDR3 contains 17 residues. The germline V gene has CDR1 MGHRA and CDR2 YSYEKL. The V gene end was trimmed by 0 bases and the J gene end by 7 bases; junction bases not matched to a gene: 9. The CDR3 reads CASSQDPGQGASGELFL. DNA for the CDR3: TGCGCCAGCAGCCAAGATCCGGGACAGGGAGCGAGCGGGGAGCTGTTTTTG.

Comments on this clonotype: Mismatch with germline at one junction end may stem from a read error. The DNA of the CDR3 is TGTGTCAGCACCGCTGAAGAGACCAAGTACTTC. Protein: CVSTAEETKYF. The rearrangement joins TRBV6-5 to TRBJ2-5; D gene ambiguous. This CDR3 region has 11 residues. Germline V lookup: CDR1 MNHEY, CDR2 SVGAGI.

This clonotype was seen many times. The rearrangement joins TRBV12-3 or TRBV12-4 to TRBJ2-3; D remains unclear. The ends were cut back, 4 bases at V and 4 bases at J, with 9 bases in the middle. CDR3 size: 13 residues. In nucleotides, the CDR3 is TGTGCCAGCAGTTCCGGCGGTGCAGATACGCAGTATTTT. Its protein product is CASSSGGADTQYF.

As for this clonotype: The junction departs from the called germline gene at one end, perhaps through a read error. The chain recombines TRBV5-4 with TRBJ2-1; 8 bases align to TRBD1. The CDR3 consists of 14 residues. In germline, CDR1 is SGHNT, CDR2 YYREEE (reference sequence). CDR3 region: CASSWVTGDNEQFF. The CDR3 nucleotides are TGTGCCAGCAGCTGGGTGACAGGGGATAATGAGCAATTCTTC.

As regards this clonotype: The CDR3 ends on some other residue instead of the conserved phenylalanine or tryptophan, so this is likely a read error. The V and J genes are TRBV29-1 and TRBJ1-5; D possibly corresponds to TRBD1 (5 bases). CDR1 is SQVTM and CDR2 is ANQGSEA in the germline V gene. The CDR3 length is 15 residues. The V and J ends lost 8 bases and 4 bases respectively, with 21 bases between them. The CDR3 sequence is CSIAKNSGPNQPQHY. The CDR3, as DNA: TGCAGCATTGCTAAGAACTCAGGGCCTAATCAGCCCCAGCATTAT.

The gene calls are TRBV11-2 and TRBJ2-7; D unresolved. Trimming left V 3 bases short and J 3 bases short, with 9 bases between. This CDR3 contains 13 residues. The germline V gene encodes CDR1 SGHAT and CDR2 FQNNGV. The CDR3 bases are TGTGCCAGCAGCTTCGCCTTCTACTACGAGCAGTACTTC. Protein product: CASSFAFYYEQYF.

The chain employs TRBV4-2 and TRBJ1-1; D gene uncertain. Trimming pared 1 base from V and 11 bases from J, leaving 11 bases between. Germline V gene data show CDR1 as LGHNA and CDR2 as YNFKEQ. The CDR3 extends over 12 amino acids. CDR3: CASSQGEDDAFF. CDR3 sequence (DNA): TGTGCCAGCAGCCAAGGAGAGGACGATGCTTTCTTT.

Details on this clonotype: The CDR3 carries no conserved terminal phenylalanine or tryptophan, so it likely arises from a read error. The chain has TRBV11-2 and TRBJ2-2; D gene ambiguous. The CDR3 is 12 amino acids. Germline V gene lookup returns CDR1 SGHAT and CDR2 FQNNGV. V was pared by 9 bases and J by 3 bases, with 8 bases between. This CDR3 reads CARSADTGELFC. The DNA for the CDR3 is TGTGCCAGGAGCGCGGACACCGGGGAGCTGTTTTGT.

This clonotype was detected only a few times. A much more abundant neighbour one base away suggests this may be a read error. The V call is TRBV28, the J call TRBJ1-2; no reliable D call. The CDR3 has 18 amino acids. Germline lookup yields CDR1 MDHEN and CDR2 SYDVKM. Trimming cost V 10 bases and J 4 bases, with 31 bases left between them. CDR3 in amino acids: CANTPPFAVFNPGYGYTF. The CDR3 region has the DNA TGTGCCAACACCCCTCCCTTTGCAGTTTTTAACCCGGGCTATGGCTACACCTTC.

Details on this clonotype: Likely a read error: the CDR3 ends without its conserved phenylalanine or tryptophan. The DNA of the CDR3 is TGTGCCAGCTGCTTTTGGGGGTACAATCAGCCCCAGCATATT. This codes for CASCFWGYNQPQHI. The genes are TRBV11-2 and TRBJ1-5; maybe TRBD1 (5 bases). CDR1 is SGHAT, CDR2 FQNNGV, per germline. The CDR3 spans 14 residues.

The J gene is TRBJ2-1, the V gene TRBV11-2, with D possibly being TRBD1 (5 bases). This CDR3 contains 14 residues. V gave up 7 bases and J gave up 4 bases, with 14 bases separating them. Germline CDR1 SGHAT, CDR2 FQNNGV. The CDR3: CASNPEQEYNEQFF. The CDR3 DNA sequence: TGTGCCAGCAACCCGGAACAGGAATACAATGAGCAGTTCTTC.

The gene calls are TRBV6-5 and TRBJ2-3, with D uncertain. Germline CDR1 reads MNHEY; CDR2 reads SVGAGI. The CDR3 loop spans 13 amino acids. V lost 7 bases, J lost 9 bases, and 17 bases lay in between. The DNA of the CDR3 is TGTGCCAGCAATACTCGTTCTGGGATCACGCAGTATTTT. Translation gives CASNTRSGITQYF.